This T cell receptor (beta chain) comes out of a study of T cell repertoires in enteric fever (dated by TCRdb to 2016 to 2019). A note on the overall study: Using volunteers experimentally challenged with Salmonella Typhi or Paratyphi A, the study rebuilt the Salmonella-specific repertoire of circulating effector CD4+ T cells. Circulating effector CD4+ T cells that responded to Salmonella infection were identified with mass cytometry. T cell staining, including ex vivo staining, was performed with tetramers loaded with CdtB(105-125) peptide variants (SP110Y, ST110H). The researchers paired unbiased single-cell cloning with mass cytometry, and they also applied T cell receptor sequencing alongside live fluorescence barcoding. On the study overall, not on this receptor specifically: Among the expanded clonotypes were cross-reactive responses to distantly related Salmonella serovars as well as clones that recognized antigens unique to S. Typhi or S. Paratyphi A. Single amino acid variations in the immunodominant proteins CdtB and PhoN appeared to drive accumulation of T cells not cross-reacting between serovars. S. Typhi- and S. Paratyphi A-specific immunodominant T cell antigens were identified as HlyE and CdtB, respectively.

A homogeneous population of IFNgamma- and MIP-1beta-producing effector cells was described as being represented by CD38+ CCR7- CD4+ T cells. The germline V gene (reference sequence) gives CDR1 as SEHNR and CDR2 as FQNEAQ. The germline ends are 10 bases apart after V is trimmed by 5 bases and J by 5 bases. Its CDR3 holds 13 amino acids, cysteine through phenylalanine. The read is trimmed to its CDR3 DNA, 39 bases read in frame from base 1. Turning to this clonotype: What this receptor recognizes is not known. Base quality data are lacking; no much larger clone is found one base away.

Sequencing used an Illumina MiSeq. Using fastp at Q25 and MiXCR, TCRdb reprocessed the public reads and kept productive beta chains. Under each unique CDR3 protein, matching rows form one entry showing the most common genes and DNA. The sample table records over 150 distinct CDR3 sequences; roughly 31% of these occur just once. The leading ten clones occupy 52% of the sample. The sample comprised CCR7- CD38+ CD4+ T cells from blood. Sample cell subset or site, as interpreted from the label and publication: effector CD4+ T cells responding to Salmonella infection (IFNgamma/MIP-1beta producing). The chain uses TRBV7-9 and TRBJ2-1, with the D gene not confidently named. The sequence came from a human donor with Salmonella enteric fever, either typhoid or paratyphoid (not recorded which). The bases read TGTGCCAGCAGCCCCGGGTCAGACAATGAGCAGTTCTTC. Its amino acids are CASSPGSDNEQFF.